This passage covers 4 T cell receptor beta chains from one sample sequenced in a study of T cells in Graves' hyperthyroidism and ophthalmopathy (dated by TCRdb to between 2017 and 2020). The library was built by means of multiplex PCR. TCRdb shows the sequencer as Illumina HiSeq 2000. TCR beta CDR3 regions were amplified from RNA transcripts. A first-round RT-PCR of the TCR CDR3 used the HTBI primer set with the Qiagen OneStep RT-PCR kit. TCRdb reprocessing: public reads trimmed at Q25 with fastp, clones called with MiXCR, in-frame beta chains kept. Each entry is one CDR3 protein sequence, shown with its most common DNA and genes. Counted in this sample were about 520,000 distinct CDR3 sequences; less than 25% of them appeared once. Approximately 10% of the sample belongs to the ten largest clones. The sample was blood. These TCRs come from a woman in her 30s with Graves' ophthalmopathy.

This clonotype appeared many times. This rearrangement joins TRBV5-1 to TRBJ1-5; possibly TRBD1 for D (5 bases). Per germline, CDR1 SGHRS and CDR2 YFSETQ. The CDR3 runs to 15 residues. The V and J ends lost 1 base and 4 bases respectively, with 12 bases between them. The CDR3 nucleotides are TGCGCCAGCAGCTTGACAGGTTTAACAAATCAGCCCCAGCATTTT. Protein product: CASSLTGLTNQPQHF.

This chain joins TRBV11-1 and TRBJ1-6; 7 bases map to TRBD1. The CDR3 runs to 17 residues. Germline CDR1 and CDR2: SGHAT and FQDESV (reference sequence). Trimming took 8 bases from V and 3 from J; bases not matched to a gene: 13. The CDR3 nucleotides are TGTGCCAGCTCAAGAACCGGGACAGTGCTCTATAATTCACCCCTCCACTTT. Translating gives CASSRTGTVLYNSPLHF.

V is TRBV10-2 and J is TRBJ1-5; D unclear. Trimming left V 6 bases short and J 0 bases short, with 21 bases between. This CDR3 has 18 amino acids. CDR1 and CDR2 from the germline V gene are WSHSY and SAAADI. CDR3 nucleotides: TGCGCCAGCAGACCAGAGCCGGGCCAGATCTATAGCAATCAGCCCCAGCATTTT. Its translation: CASRPEPGQIYSNQPQHF.

Comments on this clonotype: Since a much larger clone is just one base distant, this may be a read error. V gene TRBV24-1 combines with J gene TRBJ1-1, with a weak D call TRBD1 (5 bases). This CDR3 spans 15 amino acids. Per germline, CDR1 KGHDR and CDR2 SFDVKD. V lost 2 bases to trimming and J lost 4 bases, with 13 bases between them. The CDR3 reads CATSDSTAGSTEAFF. CDR3 nucleotide sequence: TGTGCCACCAGTGATTCTACCGCAGGGAGCACTGAAGCTTTCTTT.